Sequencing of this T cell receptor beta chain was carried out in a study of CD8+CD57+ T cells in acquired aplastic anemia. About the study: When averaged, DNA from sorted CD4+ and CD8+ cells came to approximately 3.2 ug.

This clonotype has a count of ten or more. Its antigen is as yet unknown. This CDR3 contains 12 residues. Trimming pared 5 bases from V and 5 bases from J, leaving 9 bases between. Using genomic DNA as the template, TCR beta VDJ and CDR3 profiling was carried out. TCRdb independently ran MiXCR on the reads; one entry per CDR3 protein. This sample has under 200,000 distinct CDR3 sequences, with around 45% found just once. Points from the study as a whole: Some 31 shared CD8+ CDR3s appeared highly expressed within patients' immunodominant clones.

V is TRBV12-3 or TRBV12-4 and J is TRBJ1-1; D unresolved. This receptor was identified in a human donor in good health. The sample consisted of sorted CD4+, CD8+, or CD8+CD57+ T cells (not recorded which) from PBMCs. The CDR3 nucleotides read TGTGCCAGCAGTCCTCGTACAACTGAAGCTTTCTTT. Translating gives CASSPRTTEAFF.